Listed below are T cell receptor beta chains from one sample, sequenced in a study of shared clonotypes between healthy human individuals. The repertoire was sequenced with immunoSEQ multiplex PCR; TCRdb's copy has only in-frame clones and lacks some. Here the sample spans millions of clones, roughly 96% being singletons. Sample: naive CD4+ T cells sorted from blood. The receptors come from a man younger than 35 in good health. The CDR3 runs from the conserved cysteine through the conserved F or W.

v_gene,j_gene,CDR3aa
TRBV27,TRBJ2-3,CASSARLAGGPDTQYF
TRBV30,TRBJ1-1,CAWKAQGNTEAFF
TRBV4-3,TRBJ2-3,CASTRLAGETDTQYF
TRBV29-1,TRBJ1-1,CSVERSLNTEAFF
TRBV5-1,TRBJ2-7,CASSLGDRGPEQYF
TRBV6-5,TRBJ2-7,CASSAGLLTYEQYF
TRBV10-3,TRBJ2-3,CATKGVSDTQYF
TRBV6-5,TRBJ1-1,CASSVQGEAGEAFF
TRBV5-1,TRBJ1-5,CASSLEGLSNQPQHF
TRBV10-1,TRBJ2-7,CASSEFEGESYEQYF
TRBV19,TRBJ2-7,CASSIVTGLAHEQYF
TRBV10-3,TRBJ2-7,CAISNTGQIAEQYF
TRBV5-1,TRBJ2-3,CASSLGQGSTSTDTQYF
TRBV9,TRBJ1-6,CASSPSPVGSYNSPLHF
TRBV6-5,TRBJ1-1,CATEHTGLGNTEAFF
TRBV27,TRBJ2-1,CASTPPGGRAYNEQFF
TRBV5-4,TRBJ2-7,CASSDSRAGWGEQYF
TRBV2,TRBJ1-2,CASRRTGAPNYGYTF
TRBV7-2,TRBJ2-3,CASSLETATDTQYF
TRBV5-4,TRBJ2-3,CASSSGTGLKPGTDTQYF
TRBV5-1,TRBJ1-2,CASKTGGVAGYYGYTF
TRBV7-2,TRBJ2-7,CASSPDRDSRRDEQYF
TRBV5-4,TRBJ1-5,CASSSDRVNQPQHF
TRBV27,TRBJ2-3,CASSSQGSAQYF
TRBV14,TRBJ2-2,CASSPIDRVTGELFF
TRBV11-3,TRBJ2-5,CASSLASGTETQYF
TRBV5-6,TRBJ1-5,CASSLGTGETNQPQHF
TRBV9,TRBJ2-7,CASSAQGFPYEQYF
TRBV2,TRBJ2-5,CASSEDRGEETQYF
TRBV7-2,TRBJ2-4,CASSLARDRGPLRAKNIQYF
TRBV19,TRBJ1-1,CASTLGTQMNTEAFF